This entry is about one T cell receptor beta chain. Its antigen is not known. Tissue for this sample was collected about 1.8-4.5 cm from the breast tumor. This CDR3 has 14 residues. From germline, CDR1 is SGHTA and CDR2 FQGNSA. After removal of 5 bases from V and 10 bases from J, the junction contained 6 bases not matched to a gene. The protocol was immunoSEQ multiplex PCR, while the TCRdb copy is restricted to in-frame clones and leaves out a portion. The sample lists around 6,300 clones, nearly 75% occurring once. This sample is drawn from a study of early stage breast cancer tumors. Findings and limits, study-wide: Tumors had roughly 2.4-fold higher T cell density and higher clonality than adjacent normal breast tissue. Commonly generated sequences made up most enriched TCRB sequences shared between patients. Tumor and normal breast were distinguished via blood comparison in about 90% of the 16 patients.

This clonotype was sampled from a person in their forties with breast cancer. The chain is built from TRBV7-2 and TRBJ2-7; 15 bases are shared with TRBD2. Sequenced material: normal breast tissue next to the tumor. CDR3 loop: CASSVPGLAGGQYF. In DNA form, the CDR3 reads TGTGCCAGCAGCGTACCGGGACTAGCGGGAGGCCAGTACTTC.